These 13 T cell receptor beta chains originate from one sample sequenced in a study of blood T cell repertoires in COVID-19 (TCRdb year 2020). The library was prepared using the immunoSEQ multiplex PCR assay. Not all clones reach the TCRdb copy of this immuneACCESS table, which keeps in-frame sequences only. Checked studies attribute under half of the gap to unresolved V genes and leave the rest unexplained. The sample contains tens of thousands of clones, around 80% of them found a single time. More than 40% of the sample lies in the top ten. Sequencing was carried out using peripheral blood. Receptors were obtained from a woman of 80 years or more with acute or convalescent COVID-19.

The V and J genes are TRBV28 and TRBJ1-2; D possibly corresponds to TRBD1 (6 bases). Germline V gene sequence: CDR1 MDHEN, CDR2 SYDVKM. The CDR3 is 16 residues long. Between the trimmed V and J ends, which lost 6 bases and 5 bases, there was a span of 22 bases. This chain's CDR3 is CASRRGGGGQGYGYTF. The CDR3 coding sequence is TGTGCCAGCAGGCGGGGCGGCGGGGGACAAGGATATGGCTACACCTTC.

V and J are TRBV5-8 and TRBJ1-2; TRBD1 aligns across 10 bases. This CDR3 has 14 amino acids. The junction had 3 bases not matched to a gene; V was cut back by 0 bases and J by 7 bases. CDR1 SGHTS and CDR2 YDEGEE come from the germline V gene. The CDR3 loop is CASSLAGQGTGYTF. In DNA form, the CDR3 reads TGTGCCAGCAGCTTGGCGGGACAGGGGACTGGCTACACCTTC.

The CDR3 sequence is CASSHDYTEAFF. CDR3 nucleotides: TGTGCCAGCAGCCACGACTACACTGAAGCTTTCTTT. The chain joins TRBV3-1 (or the pseudogene TRBV3-2) to TRBJ1-1; D gene uncertain. Between the trimmed V and J ends, which lost 3 bases and 3 bases, there was a span of 5 bases. CDR1 LGHDT and CDR2 YNNKEL come from the germline V gene (reference sequence). The CDR3 covers 12 residues.

The chain employs TRBV9 and TRBJ2-7; TRBD2 aligns across 10 bases. Trimming took 3 bases from V and 6 from J; bases not matched to a gene: 3. The V gene's germline CDR1 is SGDLS and CDR2 YYNGEE. The CDR3 has 13 amino acids. The chain's CDR3 is CASSASGSGEQYF. Here the CDR3 DNA reads TGTGCCAGCAGCGCTAGCGGGAGCGGCGAGCAGTACTTC.

CDR3 nucleotides: TGTGCCAGCAGCTTTCCGGGACAGGGCCACTATGGCTACACCTTC. Translating gives CASSFPGQGHYGYTF. The V and J genes are TRBV11-1 and TRBJ1-2; 9 bases agree with TRBD1. Losses at the gene ends were 3 bases for V and 3 bases for J; bases not matched to a gene: 5. The length of the CDR3 is 15 residues. In germline, CDR1 is SGHAT, CDR2 FQDESV (reference sequence).

The rearrangement joins TRBV2 to TRBJ1-3; D gene ambiguous. Germline CDR1 and CDR2: SNHLY and FYNNEI. The CDR3 has 16 amino acids. The V and J ends lost 6 bases and 0 bases respectively, with 15 bases between them. The CDR3 coding sequence is TGTGCCAGCAGCTACTACTCCGGGAACTCTGGAAACACCATATATTTT. This gives the protein CASSYYSGNSGNTIYF. Using reference TRBV2 and TRBJ1-3 for the parts outside the CDR3, the full variable domain is EPEVTQTPSHQVTQMGQEVILRCVPISNHLYFYWYRQILGQKVEFLVSFYNNEISEKSEIFDDQFSVERPDGSNFTLKIRSTKLEDSAMYFCASSYYSGNSGNTIYFGEGSWLTVV.

This chain connects TRBV7-3 to TRBJ2-6; 7 bases map to TRBD1. Per the germline V gene, CDR1 is SGHTA and CDR2 is FQGTGA. The CDR3 covers 16 residues. The J segment lost 4 bases and the V segment lost 5 bases, leaving 8 bases of the junction unmatched. CDR3 sequence (DNA): TGTGCCAGCAGCATACAGGGGATGGGAGGGGCCAACGTCCTGACTTTC. It codes for CASSIQGMGGANVLTF.

This clone has a single count. This chain links TRBV19 with TRBJ1-2; no firm D call. Trimming took off 5 bases at V and 8 bases at J, with 12 bases between the two ends. The V gene's germline CDR1 is LNHDA and CDR2 SQIVND (reference sequence). CDR3 length equals 12 residues. The CDR3 spells CASSPDPGGYTF. The CDR3 nucleotides read TGTGCCAGTAGTCCCGACCCAGGAGGCTACACCTTC.

The chain carries TRBV7-2 and TRBJ2-5, with TRBD2 as a possible D gene (6 bases). The CDR3 is made up of 13 amino acids. The V end lost 7 bases, the J end lost 8 bases, and 17 bases lay between the germline ends. CDR1 is SGHTA and CDR2 is FQGNSA in the germline V gene. This CDR3 reads CASTPIGGATQYF. The CDR3 bases are TGTGCCAGCACCCCCATAGGAGGGGCCACCCAGTACTTC.

The V and J genes are TRBV6-5 and TRBJ2-7; 7 positions agree with TRBD2. The germline V gene encodes CDR1 MNHEY and CDR2 SVGAGI. The CDR3 is made up of 16 amino acids. V was clipped by 0 bases and J by 2 bases; unmatched bases: 7. The CDR3 loop is CASSYSRLAAPYEQYF. DNA of the CDR3: TGTGCCAGCAGTTACTCGAGGCTAGCGGCTCCCTACGAGCAGTACTTC.

The chain employs TRBV11-2 and TRBJ1-3; the match to TRBD1 covers 8 bases. The CDR3 runs to 15 residues. J gave up 6 bases and V 0 bases, and 4 bases lay outside the gene matches. Looked up from germline, CDR1 is SGHAT and CDR2 is FQNNGV. The DNA of the CDR3 is TGTGCCAGCAGCTTAGAACCCCAGGGGGCAAACACCATATATTTT. Amino acids: CASSLEPQGANTIYF.

The rearrangement joins TRBV27 to TRBJ1-5; D perhaps matches TRBD1 (6 bases). V was shortened by 0 bases and J by 6 bases, with 18 bases between the two germline ends. In germline, CDR1 is MNHEY, CDR2 SMNVEV (reference sequence). This CDR3 has 17 residues. The CDR3 DNA is TGTGCCAGCAGTTTATCGGGGGGAGGGGGACGAGGTCAGCCCCAGCATTTT. Residues: CASSLSGGGGRGQPQHF.

The chain carries TRBV5-1 and TRBJ2-2; 8 bases are a match to TRBD1. The junction had 2 bases not matched to a gene; V was cut back by 0 bases and J by 4 bases. Germline CDR1 and CDR2: SGHRS and YFSETQ. CDR3 length: 15 residues. The CDR3 nucleotides are TGCGCCAGCAGCTTGGGAACAGGGGGCACCGGGGAGCTGTTTTTT. It specifies CASSLGTGGTGELFF.